This is a list of T cell receptor beta chains from one sample in a study of radiation and T cells in renal cell carcinoma. The table came from immunoSEQ multiplex PCR; TCRdb's copy has only in-frame clones and leaves some out. The data hold some 130,000 clones, with 80% to 90% observed a single time. The starting material was blood, obtained from a patient whose treatment included radiotherapy and nephrectomy. Every receptor here comes from an older woman with renal cell carcinoma. Both conserved end residues are part of each CDR3. D genes are given only for firm matches. Expanded clones are given a class, and other clones once, few, many or no size at all.

v_call	clone_size	d_call	j_call	cdr3_aa	cdr3_nt
TRBV5-6	-	-	TRBJ2-6	CASSLYASGANVLTF	TGTGCCAGCAGCTTGTACGCCTCTGGGGCCAACGTCCTGACTTTC
TRBV11-1	-	TRBD1	TRBJ1-1	CASSLGGTGENTEAFF	TGTGCCAGCAGCTTAGGGGGGACAGGGGAGAACACTGAAGCTTTCTTT
TRBV4-2	-	TRBD2	TRBJ2-1	CASSQDLDGLAAQFF	TGTGCCAGCAGCCAAGATCTGGATGGACTAGCGGCGCAGTTCTTC
TRBV10-2	-	-	TRBJ2-7	CASTRQAEEQYF	TGCGCCAGCACCAGACAGGCCGAGGAGCAGTACTTC
TRBV6-1	-	-	TRBJ1-4	CASSGWQVGNEKLFF	TGTGCCAGCAGTGGGTGGCAGGTCGGGAATGAAAAACTGTTTTTT
TRBV28	-	-	TRBJ1-1	CASSFPGGAMNTEAFF	TGTGCCAGCAGTTTTCCCGGGGGGGCCATGAACACTGAAGCTTTCTTT
TRBV9	-	-	TRBJ1-2	CASSGGRAFLYGYTF	TGTGCCAGCAGCGGAGGACGGGCCTTTCTCTATGGCTACACCTTC
TRBV6-1	-	-	TRBJ1-1	CASSEGPHGNTEAFF	TGTGCCAGCAGTGAGGGGCCACATGGGAACACTGAAGCTTTCTTT
TRBV5-4	few	TRBD1	TRBJ1-1	CASSLRQGNTEAFF	TGTGCCAGCAGCCTCCGACAGGGGAACACTGAAGCTTTCTTT
TRBV27	-	TRBD1	TRBJ2-5	CASSLRGGNVYF	TGTGCCAGCAGTTTGCGAGGGGGCAACGTGTACTTC
TRBV10-3	-	TRBD1	TRBJ2-7	CAIRAGGHMNEQYF	TGTGCCATCAGAGCAGGGGGACACATGAACGAGCAGTACTTC
TRBV30	-	-	TRBJ1-4	CAWSILVPGSLNEKLFF	TGTGCCTGGAGTATTCTGGTCCCCGGCAGCCTTAATGAAAAACTGTTTTTT
TRBV19	-	-	TRBJ1-5	CASSINMGGSLQPQHF	TGTGCCAGTAGTATTAATATGGGGGGTTCTCTTCAGCCCCAGCATTTT
TRBV15	once	-	TRBJ2-5	CATSARRGAGGQETQYF	TGTGCCACCAGCGCCCGAAGAGGGGCAGGGGGGCAAGAGACCCAGTACTTC
TRBV4-2	-	TRBD2	TRBJ2-2	CASSPSGGLDTGELFF	TGTGCCAGCAGCCCCTCGGGGGGTCTTGACACCGGGGAGCTGTTTTTT
TRBV21-1	-	-	TRBJ1-1	CASSKAAGGVNTEAFF	TGTGCCAGCAGCAAAGCGGCAGGGGGGGTGAACACTGAAGCTTTCTTT
TRBV7-6	-	-	TRBJ1-5	CASSRGVRGSNQPQHF	TGTGCCAGCAGTCGTGGCGTTCGGGGCAGCAATCAGCCCCAGCATTTT
TRBV6-5	-	-	TRBJ1-6	CASSPQADSPLHF	TGTGCCAGCAGTCCACAGGCAGATTCACCCCTCCACTTT
TRBV18	-	-	TRBJ2-1	CASSPSSFEQFF	TGTGCCAGCTCACCAAGCTCCTTTGAGCAGTTCTTC
TRBV5-4	-	-	TRBJ2-5	CASSPAGRVEETQYF	TGTGCCAGCAGCCCCGCAGGCAGGGTAGAAGAGACCCAGTACTTC
TRBV19	-	-	TRBJ1-5	CASHREHSNQPQHF	TGTGCCAGTCACAGGGAACATAGCAATCAGCCCCAGCATTTT
TRBV2	-	TRBD1	TRBJ2-5	CASIFDRVQETQYF	TGTGCCAGCATTTTCGACAGGGTCCAAGAGACCCAGTACTTC
TRBV6-6	-	TRBD1	TRBJ1-2	CATSSGTGPLGGYTF	TGTGCCACCTCATCCGGGACAGGGCCCCTCGGTGGCTACACCTTC
TRBV9	-	-	TRBJ2-6	CASSVNSGANVLTF	TGTGCCAGCAGCGTGAATTCTGGGGCCAACGTCCTGACTTTC
TRBV10-3	-	TRBD1	TRBJ2-1	CAISGRTGKGNEQFF	TGTGCCATCAGTGGTCGGACAGGAAAGGGGAATGAGCAGTTCTTC
TRBV28	-	TRBD1	TRBJ1-5	CASRYTGDPQPQHF	TGTGCCAGCAGGTATACAGGGGATCCTCAGCCCCAGCATTTT
TRBV28	-	-	TRBJ1-2	CASRDATNYGYTF	TGTGCCAGCAGGGACGCCACTAACTATGGCTACACCTTC
TRBV6-1	-	-	TRBJ2-7	CASRPSGTYEQYF	TGTGCCAGTAGACCCTCTGGCACCTACGAGCAGTACTTC
TRBV4-3	-	-	TRBJ2-7	CASSQDLSGGPQDEQYF	TGCGCCAGCAGCCAAGACCTTAGCGGAGGGCCCCAGGACGAGCAGTACTTC